Following are 28 T cell receptor beta chains from one sample sequenced in a study of blood T cell repertoires in COVID-19. This table comes from immunoSEQ multiplex PCR, and its TCRdb copy is limited to in-frame clones, with some not included. The table lists 150,000 or so clones, 90% of them singletons, with 0.53% in the top ten. The specimen sequenced was peripheral blood. Receptors originate from a man between 50 and 59 years old with acute or convalescent COVID-19.

The chain uses TRBV5-1 and TRBJ2-2; D is perhaps TRBD2 (6 bases). Germline CDR1 and CDR2: SGHRS and YFSETQ. V lost 7 bases, J lost 0 bases, and 13 bases lay in between. The CDR3 extends over 15 amino acids. For the CDR3, the DNA is TGCGCCAGCGTCCGGGACTCCTCGAACACCGGGGAGCTGTTTTTT. Translation: CASVRDSSNTGELFF.

This clone was detected only once. V gene TRBV28 combines with J gene TRBJ2-7; 9 bases agree with TRBD2. CDR3 size: 13 residues. The ends lost 3 bases at V and 12 bases at J; junction bases unmatched: 9. Germline assignment: CDR1 MDHEN and CDR2 SYDVKM. This chain's CDR3 is CASSFRREGPAYF. In DNA, the CDR3 is TGTGCCAGCAGTTTTCGGCGGGAGGGCCCCGCGTACTTC. Supplemented by reference TRBV28 and TRBJ2-7, the full variable domain reads DVKVTQSSRYLVKRTGEKVFLECVQDMDHENMFWYRQDPGLGLRLIYFSYDVKMKEKGDIPEGYSVSREKKERFSLILESASTNQTSMYLCASSFRREGPAYFGPGTRLTVT.

The CDR3 protein is CAFSKDRSLTVNEKLFF. The DNA for the CDR3 is TGTGCCTTTTCAAAGGACAGGAGCCTAACAGTAAATGAAAAACTGTTTTTT. The rearrangement joins TRBV30 to TRBJ1-4, with 7 bases that match TRBD1. CDR1 GTSNPN and CDR2 SVGIG come from the germline V gene (reference sequence). The CDR3 covers 17 residues. With 7 bases clipped from V and 5 bases from J, the junction kept 19 bases outside the gene matches.

The V call is TRBV19, the J call TRBJ1-2; the D gene is possibly TRBD1 (6 bases). Trimming cost V 5 bases and J 3 bases, with 16 bases left between them. Germline-derived CDR1 and CDR2 are LNHDA and SQIVND (reference sequence). The CDR3 consists of 15 residues. The CDR3 protein is CASSWGPAADYGYTF. Here the CDR3 DNA reads TGTGCCAGTAGTTGGGGGCCCGCGGCTGACTATGGCTACACCTTC. The variable domain in full, with the rest retrieved from reference TRBV19 and TRBJ1-2, is DGGITQSPKYLFRKEGQNVTLSCEQNLNHDAMYWYRQDPGQGLRLIYYSQIVNDFQKGDIAEGYSVSREKKESFPLTVTSAQKNPTAFYLCASSWGPAADYGYTFGSGTRLTVV.

The rearrangement links TRBV25-1 to TRBJ1-4, with no clear D. This CDR3 has 14 residues. The V and J ends lost 2 bases and 8 bases respectively, with 12 bases between them. The germline CDR1 and CDR2 sequences are MGHDK and SYGVNS. CDR3 sequence: CASSEVRDLEKLFF. CDR3 nucleotide sequence: TGTGCCAGCAGTGAAGTTCGGGATTTGGAAAAACTGTTTTTT.

This chain uses TRBV27 with TRBJ1-6; D is unclear. Germline assignment: CDR1 MNHEY and CDR2 SMNVEV (reference sequence). V shed 3 bases and J shed 6 bases, with 9 bases lying between them. The CDR3 covers 14 residues. DNA for the CDR3: TGTGCCAGCAGTTTCGGACTGGTTAATTCACCCCTCCACTTT. Its translation: CASSFGLVNSPLHF.

The chain combines TRBV28 with TRBJ2-5; 7 bases line up with TRBD1. This CDR3 contains 14 residues. V dropped 3 bases and J dropped 5; count of bases not matched to a gene: 6. The V gene's germline CDR1 is MDHEN and CDR2 SYDVKM. CDR3 nucleotides: TGTGCCAGCAGTTTTTACAGGGGTGGGGAGACCCAGTACTTC. Translated: CASSFYRGGETQYF.

This chain links TRBV24-1 with TRBJ2-2; maybe TRBD1 (6 bases). Trimming left V 5 bases short and J 0 bases short, with 12 bases between. CDR3 length: 16 residues. Germline CDR1 and CDR2: KGHDR and SFDVKD. CDR3 nucleotides: TGTGCCACCAGTGTCTCCAGGGGTGCGAACACCGGGGAGCTGTTTTTT. Translating it yields CATSVSRGANTGELFF.

This chain connects TRBV29-1 to TRBJ1-3; D unclear. The germline V and J ends were trimmed by 3 bases and 4 bases, with 13 bases remaining between them. Germline lookup yields CDR1 SQVTM and CDR2 ANQGSEA. The CDR3 runs to 14 residues. CDR3 bases: TGCAGCGTTGAGGCGGGTAACTTCGGAAACACCATATATTTT. Encoded protein: CSVEAGNFGNTIYF.

This rearrangement joins TRBV15 to TRBJ1-1, with a tentative D call TRBD1 (5 bases). Germline-derived CDR1 and CDR2 are LNHNV and YYDKDF (reference sequence). V dropped 6 bases and J dropped 7 bases, with 12 bases sitting between them. The CDR3 is 12 amino acids. The DNA of the CDR3 is TGTGCCACCAGGAGCTCGGGACTTGAAGCTTTCTTT. Protein: CATRSSGLEAFF.

As DNA, the CDR3 is TGTGCCAGCAGCTTAGAAGCAGGCTCTAACTATGGCTACACCTTC. It encodes CASSLEAGSNYGYTF. The genes are TRBV11-2 and TRBJ1-2; unclear D gene. The CDR3 is 15 residues long. CDR1 is SGHAT, CDR2 FQNNGV, per germline. With 0 bases removed from V and 0 bases from J, the gap between germline ends came to 8 bases.

The V gene is TRBV5-1, the J gene TRBJ2-4; 8 nucleotides agree with TRBD1. The length of the CDR3 is 15 residues. J gave up 5 bases and V 4 bases, and 8 bases lay outside the gene matches. Germline loops: CDR1 SGHRS, CDR2 YFSETQ. As DNA, the CDR3 is TGCGCCAGCAGCCAGACAGGGGTTGGTGAAAACATTCAGTACTTC. It encodes CASSQTGVGENIQYF.

The CDR3 DNA sequence: TGTGCCAGCGGGGACAGGGGGAGCCCCCCCAATGAGCAGTTCTTC. Translating it yields CASGDRGSPPNEQFF. This chain connects TRBV5-4 to TRBJ2-1; 11 positions agree with TRBD1. The CDR3 runs to 15 residues. Germline CDR1 is SGHNT and CDR2 is YYREEE (reference sequence). The trim removed 7 bases at V and 6 bases at J, leaving 9 bases unmatched.

V usage is TRBV7-2 and J usage is TRBJ1-5, with 10 bases that match TRBD1. V was pared by 5 bases and J by 4 bases, with 5 bases of the junction left unmatched. There are 15 residues in the CDR3. Germline CDR1 is SGHTA and CDR2 is FQGNSA. The CDR3 nucleotides read TGTGCCAGCAGCCCTGGGACAGGGGAAAATCAGCCCCAGCATTTT. Translating gives CASSPGTGENQPQHF.

On this clone itself: The junction departs from the called germline gene at one end, perhaps through a read error. The V call is TRBV4-3, the J call TRBJ2-1; D unclear. CDR1 is LGHNA, CDR2 YSLEER, per germline. The CDR3 is 12 residues long. CDR3 sequence reads: CASSQSSNEQFF. The CDR3, as DNA: TGCGCCAGCAGCCAATCCTCCAATGAGCAGTTCTTC.

J is TRBJ1-5 and V is TRBV7-3; possibly TRBD1 for D (6 bases). CDR1 and CDR2 (germline): SGHTA, FQGTGA. The CDR3 is 17 residues long. V was pared by 1 base and J by 0 bases, with 13 bases between. The CDR3 sequence: CASSLRVPRGSNQPQHF. In DNA form, the CDR3 reads TGTGCCAGCAGCTTAAGGGTTCCCAGGGGTAGCAATCAGCCCCAGCATTTT.

The J gene is TRBJ1-5, the V gene TRBV5-1, with 7 nucleotides matching TRBD1. There are 13 residues in the CDR3. Germline values: CDR1 SGHRS, CDR2 YFSETQ. The junction had 4 bases not matched to a gene; V was cut back by 4 bases and J by 6 bases. This chain's CDR3 is CASSAGTAQPQHF. CDR3 nucleotides: TGCGCCAGCAGCGCAGGGACAGCTCAGCCCCAGCATTTT.

The table lists this clone with a few counts. This sequence joins TRBV19 and TRBJ1-5; weak D call: TRBD1 (5 bases). Trimming shortened V by 0 bases and J by 2 bases, and 11 bases separated the two germline ends. Germline V CDR1 and CDR2: LNHDA, SQIVND (reference sequence). This CDR3 has 16 residues. The DNA for the CDR3 is TGTGCCAGTAGTATAGATAGCCAGGGCCGCAATCAGCCCCAGCATTTT. Its protein product is CASSIDSQGRNQPQHF.

This clone was observed a few times. This chain connects TRBV7-9 to TRBJ1-4; 10 bases agree with TRBD1. The trim removed 3 bases at V and 0 bases at J, leaving 1 base unmatched. The V gene's germline CDR1 is SEHNR and CDR2 FQNEAQ (reference sequence). The CDR3 consists of 16 residues. The CDR3 nucleotides read TGTGCCAGCAGCTTCGGACAGGGGGCAACTAATGAAAAACTGTTTTTT. It specifies CASSFGQGATNEKLFF.

The rearrangement uses TRBV28 and TRBJ2-7; TRBD2 matches at 9 bases. Trimming cost V 4 bases and J 2 bases; bases outside gene matches: 6. CDR3 length equals 15 residues. CDR1 MDHEN and CDR2 SYDVKM come from the germline V gene. CDR3 sequence (DNA): TGTGCCAGCAGTTCTCAAGCGGGAGGAGCCTACGAGCAGTACTTC. Translated: CASSSQAGGAYEQYF. Full variable domain (remainder filled in from reference TRBV28 and TRBJ2-7): DVKVTQSSRYLVKRTGEKVFLECVQDMDHENMFWYRQDPGLGLRLIYFSYDVKMKEKGDIPEGYSVSREKKERFSLILESASTNQTSMYLCASSSQAGGAYEQYFGPGTRLTVT.

V usage is TRBV5-1 and J usage is TRBJ2-1, with 9 bases fitting TRBD2. CDR3 length equals 15 residues. Germline V lookup: CDR1 SGHRS, CDR2 YFSETQ. Germline trimming cut 5 bases from V and 8 bases from J; bases unmatched to any gene: 11. CDR3: CASSISGSTFDEQFF. DNA of the CDR3: TGCGCCAGCAGTATTAGCGGGAGTACGTTCGATGAGCAGTTCTTC.

The genes are TRBV29-1 and TRBJ1-4, with 9 positions matching TRBD1. Germline assignment: CDR1 SQVTM and CDR2 ANQGSEA. With V trimmed by 7 bases and J by 6 bases, 6 bases remained unmatched. The CDR3 totals 13 residues. The DNA for the CDR3 is TGCAGCGGGGGGACAGGGCAAGATGAAAAACTGTTTTTT. It encodes CSGGTGQDEKLFF.

The chain links TRBV5-4 to TRBJ2-1; D might be TRBD2 (6 bases). V was pared by 0 bases and J by 2 bases, with 9 bases between. Germline CDR1 is SGHNT and CDR2 is YYREEE (reference sequence). CDR3 size: 15 residues. This CDR3 is CASSLEAGTYNEQFF. The CDR3, as DNA: TGTGCCAGCAGCTTGGAAGCGGGCACCTACAATGAGCAGTTCTTC.

Only one count was recorded for this clone. This sequence joins TRBV5-5 and TRBJ2-7, with TRBD1 identical over 7 bases. In germline, CDR1 is SGHKS, CDR2 YYEKEE (reference sequence). CDR3 length: 16 residues. Losses at the gene ends were 3 bases for V and 2 bases for J; bases not matched to a gene: 11. This CDR3 is CASSYSYIDRAYEQYV. The DNA for the CDR3 is TGTGCCAGCAGCTACTCCTATATTGACAGGGCCTACGAGCAGTACGTC.

The V gene is TRBV4-1, the J gene TRBJ1-2; 8 bases are shared with TRBD1. Germline V gene sequence: CDR1 MGHRA, CDR2 YSYEKL. CDR3 length: 14 residues. Trimming took 2 bases from V and 7 from J; bases not matched to a gene: 6. CDR3 bases: TGCGCCAGCAGCCAATGGCAGGGGGCAGGTGGCTACACCTTC. Protein sequence: CASSQWQGAGGYTF.

This chain links TRBV5-6 with TRBJ1-2; 9 bases line up with TRBD1. Looked up from germline, CDR1 is SGHDT and CDR2 is YYEEEE. The CDR3 is 16 residues long. V trimming: 5 bases; J trimming: 4 bases; junction bases outside the gene matches: 12. As DNA, the CDR3 is TGTGCCAGCAGGCCGGTTCAGGGACAGGGAGTCTATGGCTACACCTTC. It codes for CASRPVQGQGVYGYTF. The whole variable domain, remainder taken from reference TRBV5-6 and TRBJ1-2, is DAGVTQSPTHLIKTRGQQVTLRCSPKSGHDTVSWYQQALGQGPQFIFQYYEEEERQRGNFPDRFSGHQFPNYSSELNVNALLLGDSALYLCASRPVQGQGVYGYTFGSGTRLTVV.

This chain uses TRBV19 with TRBJ2-2; D unclear. The CDR3 runs 15 residues. V lost 9 bases, J lost 0 bases, and 14 bases lay in between. CDR1 and CDR2 from the germline V gene are LNHDA and SQIVND (reference sequence). The CDR3 bases are TGTGCCAGCTCTCTAGGTAACGCGAACACCGGGGAGCTGTTTTTT. Translated, it gives CASSLGNANTGELFF.

The genes are TRBV28 and TRBJ1-5; no reliable D call. Germline V gene data show CDR1 as MDHEN and CDR2 as SYDVKM. CDR3 length: 14 amino acids. The V end lost 2 bases, the J end lost 6 bases, and 11 bases lay between the germline ends. CDR3 nucleotides: TGTGCCAGCAGTTTAGCGAGGGTCGGTCAGCCCCAGCATTTT. Translating gives CASSLARVGQPQHF.